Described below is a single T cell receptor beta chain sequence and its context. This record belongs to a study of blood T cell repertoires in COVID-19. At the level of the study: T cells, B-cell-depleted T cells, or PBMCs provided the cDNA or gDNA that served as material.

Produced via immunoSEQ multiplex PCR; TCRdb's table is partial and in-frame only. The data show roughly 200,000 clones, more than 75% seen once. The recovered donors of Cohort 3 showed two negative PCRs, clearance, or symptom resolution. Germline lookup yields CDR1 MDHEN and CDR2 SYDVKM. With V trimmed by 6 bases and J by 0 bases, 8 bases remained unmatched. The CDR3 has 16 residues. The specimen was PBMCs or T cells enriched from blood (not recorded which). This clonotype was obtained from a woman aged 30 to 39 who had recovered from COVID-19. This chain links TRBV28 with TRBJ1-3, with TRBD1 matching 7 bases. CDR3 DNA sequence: TGTGCCAGCAGCGTAACAGGGGTTCACTCTGGAAACACCATATATTTT. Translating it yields CASSVTGVHSGNTIYF.